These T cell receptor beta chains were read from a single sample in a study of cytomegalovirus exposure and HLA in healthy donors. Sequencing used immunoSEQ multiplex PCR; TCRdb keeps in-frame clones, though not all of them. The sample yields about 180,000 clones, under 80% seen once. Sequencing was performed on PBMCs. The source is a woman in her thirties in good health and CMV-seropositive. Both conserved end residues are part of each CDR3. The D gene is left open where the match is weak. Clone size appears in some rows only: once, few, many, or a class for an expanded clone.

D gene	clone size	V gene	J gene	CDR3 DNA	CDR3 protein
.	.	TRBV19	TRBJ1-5	TGTGCCAGTAGTGTAAACAGGGCCAGTCAGCCCCAGCATTTT	CASSVNRASQPQHF
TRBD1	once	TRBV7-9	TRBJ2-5	TGTGCCAGCAGCTCTTGGACAGGGGACGAGACCCAGTACTTC	CASSSWTGDETQYF
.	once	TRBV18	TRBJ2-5	TGTGCCAGCTCACCTAATCAAGAGACCCAGTACTTC	CASSPNQETQYF
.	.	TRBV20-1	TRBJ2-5	TGCAGTGCTGCGGGACGGGAGACCCAGTACTTC	CSAAGRETQYF
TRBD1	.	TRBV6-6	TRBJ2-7	TGTGCCAGCAGTTACGGACAGGCCAGCTCCTACGAGCAGTACTTC	CASSYGQASSYEQYF
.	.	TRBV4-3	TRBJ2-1	TGCGCCAGCAGCCAAGAAAGCAGGGGTGCCTACAATGAGCAGTTCTTC	CASSQESRGAYNEQFF
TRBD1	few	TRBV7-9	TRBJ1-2	TGTGCCAGCAGCTTACTTGCCAGGGGGCCCTATGGCTACACCTTC	CASSLLARGPYGYTF
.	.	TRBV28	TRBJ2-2	TGTGCCAGCAGTCTACCGACAGGGAACACCGGGGAGCTGTTTTTT	CASSLPTGNTGELFF
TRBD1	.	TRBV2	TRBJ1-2	TGTGCCAGCAGTGCGGGACAGGGATCCCTGGGCTATGGCTACACCTTC	CASSAGQGSLGYGYTF
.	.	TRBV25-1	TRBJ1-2	TGTGCCAGCCCGGACTGCTATGGCTACACCTTC	CASPDCYGYTF
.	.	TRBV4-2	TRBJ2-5	TGTGCCAGCAGCCAAGAGGGCGCTGGGGGCCAGGAGACCCAGTACTTC	CASSQEGAGGQETQYF